Included here is one TCR beta chain sequence, with context. The CDR3 loop spans 12 amino acids. V was trimmed by 4 bases and J by 2 bases, leaving 3 bases between them. Germline CDR1 is LNHDA and CDR2 is SQIVND (reference sequence). Original handling: Counts of nucleated cells, estimated from reference gene primer amplification, were obtained. Here immunoSEQ multiplex PCR was the method, and the copy in TCRdb shows in-frame clones only, minus some. V and J calls and clone size are those listed in that table; D and trimming were worked out from the DNA. The table includes about 180,000 clones, 85% detected once. These data belong to a study of blood T cell repertoires in COVID-19. Looking at the study overall: From T cells, B-cell-depleted T cells, or PBMCs came the material, which was cDNA or gDNA.

The J gene is TRBJ1-5, the V gene TRBV19, with D unclear. The sequenced sample was peripheral blood. The source of this sequence is a person between 70 and 80 years old with COVID-19, enrolled during active disease. The CDR3 DNA reads TGTGCCAGTAGTACCGGCAATCAGCCCCAGCATTTT. Its translation: CASSTGNQPQHF.